This TCR beta chain emerged from a study of T cells in women clearing cervical HPV infection. At the level of the study: Cases: HPV16-related CIN3 or worse on histology, 2 invasive cancers.

Comments on this clone: With the read ending 3 residues before the CDR3 end, the germline J gene is used to fill in that end.

Only in-frame clones appear in the TCRdb table, and some are missing; sequencing was by immunoSEQ multiplex PCR. The repertoire shows fewer than 35,000 clones; the top ten hold approximately 7.5%. Germline V gene data show CDR1 as LNHDA and CDR2 as SQIVND (reference sequence). This CDR3 has 15 residues. V lost 8 bases and J lost 0, with 11 bases in between. This TCR came from a woman between 18 and 70 years old with a cervical HPV16 infection that either progressed to CIN3+ or cleared (not recorded which). The specimen was blood buffy coat. The rearrangement uses TRBV19 and TRBJ1-6; D is unresolved. Partial CDR3 DNA: TGTGCCAGTTCTATCGGTTACTCCTATAATTCACCC. Protein: CASSIGYSYNSP. The entire CDR3 reads CASSIGYSYNSPLHF.